A single sample is the source of the 9 T cell receptor beta chains below, sequenced in a study of CD8+ T cells in alopecia areata. The sequencing template was cDNA reverse transcribed from extracted RNA. Profiled with immunoSEQ multiplex PCR; TCRdb holds only in-frame clones, not every one. This table has 150,000 or so clones, around 47% appearing once. The material sequenced was CD4+ T cells sorted from blood. The receptors here all came from a human donor with alopecia areata.

The chain joins TRBV28 to TRBJ2-4, with D unclear. Germline values: CDR1 MDHEN, CDR2 SYDVKM. V was clipped by 6 bases and J by 1 base, with 7 bases between them. The CDR3 has 13 amino acids. CDR3 nucleotides: TGTGCCAGCAGCCCCTGGGCCAAAAACATTCAGTACTTC. Amino acids: CASSPWAKNIQYF.

The rearrangement joins TRBV10-3 to TRBJ1-5; 7 bases agree with TRBD1. The CDR3 contains 13 residues. CDR1 and CDR2 (germline): ENHRY, SYGVKD. After removal of 3 bases from V and 8 bases from J, the junction contained 4 bases not matched to a gene. The CDR3 here is CAISDRGTEPQHF. In nucleotides, the CDR3 is TGTGCCATCAGTGACAGGGGGACGGAGCCCCAGCATTTT.

The V and J genes are TRBV7-9 and TRBJ1-2, with 8 bases matching TRBD1. Germline CDR1 and CDR2: SEHNR and FQNEAQ (reference sequence). V shed 2 bases and J 3 bases; nucleotides not matched to a gene: 5. The CDR3 consists of 15 residues. CDR3 sequence reads: CASSLSAGGHYGYTF. The DNA for the CDR3 is TGTGCCAGCAGCTTATCGGCAGGGGGCCACTATGGCTACACCTTC.

This clone was counted a few times. The CDR3 DNA reads as TGTGCCAGCAGCTTAGCTAGCGGGAGCCACAATGAGCAGTTCTTC. It translates to CASSLASGSHNEQFF. This chain uses TRBV7-2 with TRBJ2-1; 9 bases are a match to TRBD2. The CDR3 extends over 15 amino acids. Trimming took 0 bases from V and 5 from J; bases not matched to a gene: 2. CDR1 and CDR2 (germline): SGHTA, FQGNSA. The full variable domain, in which reference TRBV7-2 and TRBJ2-1 provide the parts outside the CDR3, is GAGVSQSPSNKVTEKGKDVELRCDPISGHTALYWYRQSLGQGLEFLIYFQGNSAPDKSGLPSDRFSAERTGGSVSTLTIQRTQQEDSAVYLCASSLASGSHNEQFFGPGTRLTVL.

This clone turned up a few times. The J gene is TRBJ2-1, the V gene TRBV28; D is ambiguous. The CDR3 has 14 residues. In germline, CDR1 is MDHEN, CDR2 SYDVKM. Deletions cut 5 bases from V and 2 bases from J, with 10 bases between. CDR3 protein: CASSQRRTYNEQFF. In DNA form, the CDR3 reads TGTGCCAGCAGTCAGAGGAGAACCTACAATGAGCAGTTCTTC.

In this sample, this clone turned up a few times. The CDR3: CASSSAGDYGYTF. The CDR3 nucleotides are TGCGCCAGCAGCTCGGCCGGGGACTATGGCTACACCTTC. The chain uses TRBV5-1 and TRBJ1-2; D not certain. CDR3 length: 13 residues. CDR1 SGHRS and CDR2 YFSETQ come from the germline V gene. The V end was cut by 3 bases, the J end by 3 bases, with 9 bases between. The full variable domain, with the rest looked up from reference TRBV5-1 and TRBJ1-2, is KAGVTQTPRYLIKTRGQQVTLSCSPISGHRSVSWYQQTPGQGLQFLFEYFSETQRNKGNFPGRFSGRQFSNSRSEMNVSTLELGDSALYLCASSSAGDYGYTFGSGTRLTVV.

This clone has only a few counts. The chain carries TRBV7-9 and TRBJ2-7, with 8 bases that match TRBD1. V lost 4 bases to trimming and J lost 5 bases; unmatched junction nucleotides: 1. The CDR3 has 12 residues. The germline V gene has CDR1 SEHNR and CDR2 FQNEAQ (reference sequence). The CDR3 DNA is TGTGCCAGCAGCTCGACAGGGGACGAGCAGTACTTC. Translating it yields CASSSTGDEQYF.

This clone has just a few counts. The chain uses TRBV10-2 and TRBJ1-2; D remains ambiguous. Between the trimmed V and J ends, which lost 8 bases and 7 bases, there was a span of 23 bases. Germline-derived CDR1 and CDR2 are WSHSY and SAAADI. The CDR3 is 15 residues long. The CDR3: CASFLSRGETAGYTF. The DNA of the CDR3 is TGCGCCAGCTTCCTGTCCCGAGGTGAGACTGCTGGCTACACCTTC.

This sequence joins TRBV4-1 and TRBJ2-7; 12 bases are shared with TRBD2. The CDR3 loop spans 14 amino acids. V lost 6 bases and J lost 4; bases outside the gene matches: 4. Germline V gives CDR1 MGHRA, CDR2 YSYEKL. CDR3 sequence: CASSLAGGPYEQYF. The CDR3 DNA reads TGCGCCAGCAGTCTAGCGGGAGGGCCGTACGAGCAGTACTTC.